This passage covers 11 T cell receptor beta chains from one sample sequenced in a study of blood T cell repertoires in COVID-19 (TCRdb year 2020). Receptors were amplified or captured by the immunoSEQ multiplex PCR assay. Here the immuneACCESS table is served through TCRdb, limited to in-frame sequences with V and J called. Missing clones are a known gap in these copies; in checked studies unresolved V genes cover under half, and the rest lacks a known reason. This sample holds about 190,000 clones; around four fifths were observed only once. The ten largest clonotypes hold more than 4.5% of the sample. Sequencing used peripheral blood. These TCRs come from a woman aged 70 to 79 with active or convalescent COVID-19.

The chain couples TRBV5-1 to TRBJ2-1; 9 bases map to TRBD1. The CDR3 has 17 residues. V gave up 0 bases and J gave up 6 bases; unmatched junction bases: 10. Germline loops: CDR1 SGHRS, CDR2 YFSETQ. For the CDR3, the DNA is TGCGCCAGCAGCTTGGGGCCTTCGGGGACAGGGATCAATGAGCAGTTCTTC. Protein: CASSLGPSGTGINEQFF.

In its sample, this clone was seen a few times. The chain recombines TRBV6-6 with TRBJ1-2; perhaps TRBD1 as D (5 bases). Germline V gene sequence: CDR1 MNHNY, CDR2 SVGAGI (reference sequence). Trimming left V 3 bases short and J 7 bases short, with 18 bases between. The CDR3 has 15 amino acids. CDR3 sequence reads: CASSYAGGGVAGYTF. The CDR3 region has the DNA TGTGCCAGCAGTTATGCGGGCGGGGGGGTTGCTGGCTACACCTTC.

The chain couples TRBV15 to TRBJ1-1; D remains ambiguous. Trimming took 4 bases from V and 3 from J, leaving 9 bases between them. The length of the CDR3 is 13 residues. Germline-derived CDR1 and CDR2 are LNHNV and YYDKDF (reference sequence). CDR3 DNA sequence: TGTGCCACCAGCAAAGACGGAGACACTGAAGCTTTCTTT. Amino acids: CATSKDGDTEAFF.

The chain carries TRBV6-4 and TRBJ2-2; D may be TRBD2 (6 bases). Germline V lookup: CDR1 MRHNA, CDR2 SNTAGT. Trimming left V 7 bases short and J 0 bases short, with 9 bases between. This CDR3 is built from 14 residues. CDR3 sequence reads: CASTLAPNTGELFF. The DNA of the CDR3 is TGTGCCAGCACCCTAGCGCCGAACACCGGGGAGCTGTTTTTT.

In this sample, this clone turned up once. V gene TRBV5-4 combines with J gene TRBJ1-1, with 8 bases fitting TRBD1. The germline V gene has CDR1 SGHNT and CDR2 YYREEE (reference sequence). The V and J ends lost 0 bases and 3 bases, in that order; junction bases with no gene match: 1. The CDR3 extends over 14 amino acids. Written as DNA, the CDR3 is TGTGCCAGCAGCTTGGCGACAGGGGACACTGAAGCTTTCTTT. Protein product: CASSLATGDTEAFF.

This chain connects TRBV19 to TRBJ1-4; D is possibly TRBD1 (6 bases). Trimming removed 8 bases from V and 6 bases from J, with 13 bases in between. This CDR3 spans 13 amino acids. Germline lookup yields CDR1 LNHDA and CDR2 SQIVND (reference sequence). DNA of the CDR3: TGTGCCAGTGGTCGGGAGGGGGATGAAAAACTGTTTTTT. It translates to CASGREGDEKLFF.

This chain joins TRBV19 and TRBJ1-1; the D gene is possibly TRBD1 (5 bases). Germline values: CDR1 LNHDA, CDR2 SQIVND (reference sequence). The CDR3 is 14 residues long. V gave up 7 bases and J gave up 5 bases, with 17 bases separating them. The CDR3 region is CASTRVDFTTEAFF. The CDR3 DNA reads TGTGCCAGTACCAGGGTGGATTTTACTACTGAAGCTTTCTTT.

This chain links TRBV29-1 with TRBJ1-2; TRBD1 matches 7 bases. Germline values: CDR1 SQVTM, CDR2 ANQGSEA. The length of the CDR3 is 14 residues. J gave up 7 bases and V 7 bases, and 15 bases lay outside the gene matches. CDR3 in DNA: TGCAGCGACGTCGACAGGGTTAATGGGGTTGGCTACACCTTC. Translation gives CSDVDRVNGVGYTF.

The V and J genes are TRBV7-4 and TRBJ1-5; D is unresolved. This CDR3 contains 12 residues. V was cut by 7 bases and J by 2 bases, with 6 bases left in between. Germline V gives CDR1 SGHVT, CDR2 SQSDAQ. CDR3 in amino acids: CASTSGNQPQHF. The CDR3 nucleotides read TGTGCCAGCACCTCGGGCAATCAGCCCCAGCATTTT.

This clone has a single count. The gene calls are TRBV6-5 and TRBJ1-1, with D unresolved. From germline, CDR1 is MNHEY and CDR2 SVGAGI. Trimming cost V 5 bases and J 2 bases, with 12 bases left between them. CDR3 length: 14 amino acids. The DNA of the CDR3 is TGTGCCAGCAGTAAACCCACGGTAAACACTGAAGCTTTCTTT. It translates to CASSKPTVNTEAFF.

The genes are TRBV3-1 (or the pseudogene TRBV3-2) and TRBJ2-1; 10 bases match TRBD2. J was trimmed by 9 bases and V by 6 bases; bases with no gene match: 5. Looked up from germline, CDR1 is LGHDT and CDR2 is YNNKEL (reference sequence). The CDR3 is 13 amino acids. CDR3 region: CASRTSGIGEQFF. CDR3 coding DNA: TGTGCCAGCAGAACTAGCGGGATTGGTGAGCAGTTCTTC.